These T cell receptor beta chains were read from a single sample in a study of cytomegalovirus exposure and HLA in healthy donors. The protocol was immunoSEQ multiplex PCR, while the TCRdb copy is restricted to in-frame clones and leaves out a portion. Of 40,000 to 55,000 clones in the sample, about three quarters are singletons; the top ten hold 2.5% to 3%. Input material: PBMCs. The receptors here all came from a woman aged 40 to 49 in good health and CMV-seropositive. The CDR3 runs from the conserved cysteine through the conserved F or W. The D gene is left open where the match is weak. Clone size appears in some rows only: once, few, many, or a class for an expanded clone.

J gene: TRBJ2-1
D gene: -
clone size: -
V gene: TRBV7-3
CDR3 DNA: TGTGCCAGCAGCCCGACCGGACTGGGCGATGAGCAGTTCTTC
CDR3 protein: CASSPTGLGDEQFF

J gene: TRBJ1-5
D gene: TRBD1
clone size: -
V gene: TRBV28
CDR3 DNA: TGTGCCAGCGGTTTCGGGACAGGGGGGCTCAATCAGCCCCAGCATTTT
CDR3 protein: CASGFGTGGLNQPQHF

J gene: TRBJ2-5
D gene: TRBD1
clone size: few
V gene: TRBV7-2
CDR3 DNA: TGTGCCAGCAGCTTACAGGGGGCGGAGACCCAGTACTTC
CDR3 protein: CASSLQGAETQYF

J gene: TRBJ1-5
D gene: TRBD1
clone size: -
V gene: TRBV19
CDR3 DNA: TGTGCCAGTCGGGCTACAGGGGCGGAACAGCCCCAGCATTTT
CDR3 protein: CASRATGAEQPQHF

J gene: TRBJ2-3
D gene: TRBD2
clone size: -
V gene: TRBV2
CDR3 DNA: TGTGCCAGCAGTGCGGTTAGCGGGGTCACAGATACGCAGTATTTT
CDR3 protein: CASSAVSGVTDTQYF

J gene: TRBJ2-3
D gene: TRBD1
clone size: -
V gene: TRBV6-4
CDR3 DNA: TGTGCCAGCAGCCTTACAGGGGGCTCCACAGATACGCAGTATTTT
CDR3 protein: CASSLTGGSTDTQYF

J gene: TRBJ2-7
D gene: -
clone size: once
V gene: TRBV5-1
CDR3 DNA: TGCGCCAGCAGCTTGGAGGTAGGGGCGTACGAGCAGTACTTC
CDR3 protein: CASSLEVGAYEQYF

J gene: TRBJ2-1
D gene: TRBD2
clone size: -
V gene: TRBV19
CDR3 DNA: TGTGCCAGTAGTATCCGCTTCGGGACTAGTAATGAGCAGTTCTTC
CDR3 protein: CASSIRFGTSNEQFF

J gene: TRBJ1-3
D gene: -
clone size: few
V gene: TRBV30
CDR3 DNA: TGTGCCTGGAGTTTCTCCGTGTCTTCTGGAAACACCATATATTTT
CDR3 protein: CAWSFSVSSGNTIYF

J gene: TRBJ2-3
D gene: -
clone size: -
V gene: TRBV6-5
CDR3 DNA: TGTGCCAGCACCCGGGGGGCCGATGGAGATACGCAGTATTTT
CDR3 protein: CASTRGADGDTQYF

J gene: TRBJ1-2
D gene: -
clone size: -
V gene: TRBV5-1
CDR3 DNA: TGCGCCAGCAGCGAGGGCCCCCTCTATGGCTACACCTTC
CDR3 protein: CASSEGPLYGYTF

J gene: TRBJ1-2
D gene: -
clone size: once
V gene: TRBV5-1
CDR3 DNA: TGCGCCAGCAGCCCCGGGGGGACCTATGGCTACACCTTC
CDR3 protein: CASSPGGTYGYTF

J gene: TRBJ1-2
D gene: TRBD1
clone size: once
V gene: TRBV29-1
CDR3 DNA: TGCAGCGGAGACAGGGGTCCCTATGGCTACACCTTC
CDR3 protein: CSGDRGPYGYTF

J gene: TRBJ2-5
D gene: -
clone size: -
V gene: TRBV7-9
CDR3 DNA: TGTGCCAGCAGCCTCCAGGAGACCCAGTACTTC
CDR3 protein: CASSLQETQYF

J gene: TRBJ1-5
D gene: -
clone size: once
V gene: TRBV5-1
CDR3 DNA: TGCGCCAGCAGCTTGGACGGGGGCAATCAGCCCCAGCATTTT
CDR3 protein: CASSLDGGNQPQHF

J gene: TRBJ1-1
D gene: -
clone size: -
V gene: TRBV13
CDR3 DNA: TGTGCCAGCAGCTCCAATAACAGGGTAGTAGCAGGCGCTTTCTTT
CDR3 protein: CASSSNNRVVAGAFF

J gene: TRBJ2-5
D gene: -
clone size: -
V gene: TRBV6-1
CDR3 DNA: TGTGCCAGCAGAATAGACAGTCAAGAGACCCAGTACTTC
CDR3 protein: CASRIDSQETQYF

J gene: TRBJ2-7
D gene: -
clone size: -
V gene: TRBV29-1
CDR3 DNA: TGCAGCGTAGAGACTAATCCCCCCTACGAGCAGTACTTC
CDR3 protein: CSVETNPPYEQYF

J gene: TRBJ2-7
D gene: TRBD1
clone size: -
V gene: TRBV27
CDR3 DNA: TGTGCCAGCAGCCGCGGGACAGGTCATACCTACGAGCAGTACTTC
CDR3 protein: CASSRGTGHTYEQYF

J gene: TRBJ1-2
D gene: TRBD1
clone size: once
V gene: TRBV19
CDR3 DNA: TGTGCCAGTAGGGTACAGGGGGCACTCTATGGCTACACCTTC
CDR3 protein: CASRVQGALYGYTF

J gene: TRBJ1-6
D gene: TRBD1
clone size: -
V gene: TRBV5-6
CDR3 DNA: TGTGCCAGCAGCCTCACGGCCAGACAGGGGTCCTATCTACCCCTCCACTTT
CDR3 protein: CASSLTARQGSYLPLHF

J gene: TRBJ1-1
D gene: -
clone size: -
V gene: TRBV29-1
CDR3 DNA: TGCAGCGTTACCAGTCGTCTAGGGGGTGAAGCTTTCTTT
CDR3 protein: CSVTSRLGGEAFF

J gene: TRBJ1-5
D gene: TRBD1
clone size: -
V gene: TRBV6-5
CDR3 DNA: TGTGCCAGCAGTTACAACACCCCGGGACAGGGTATAATCCAGCATTTT
CDR3 protein: CASSYNTPGQGIIQHF

J gene: TRBJ1-1
D gene: TRBD1
clone size: -
V gene: TRBV7-2
CDR3 DNA: TGTGCCAGCAGCCCCAGGACAGGGAGGAACACTGAAGCTTTCTTT
CDR3 protein: CASSPRTGRNTEAFF

J gene: TRBJ2-5
D gene: -
clone size: -
V gene: TRBV5-6
CDR3 DNA: TGTGCCAGCAGCGCGCTCATAGGAGGGGATGGGGAGACCCAGTACTTC
CDR3 protein: CASSALIGGDGETQYF

J gene: TRBJ2-1
D gene: TRBD2
clone size: few
V gene: TRBV6-6
CDR3 DNA: TGTGCCAGCATAGCGGGGAGCTCCTACAATGAGCAGTTCTTC
CDR3 protein: CASIAGSSYNEQFF

J gene: TRBJ1-3
D gene: -
clone size: -
V gene: TRBV5-4
CDR3 DNA: TGTGCCGCGACAGCTGGAAACACCATATATTTT
CDR3 protein: CAATAGNTIYF

J gene: TRBJ1-2
D gene: -
clone size: -
V gene: TRBV28
CDR3 DNA: TGTGCCAGCAGGCTACAGGGCTATGGTGGCTACACCTTC
CDR3 protein: CASRLQGYGGYTF

J gene: TRBJ2-1
D gene: -
clone size: -
V gene: TRBV7-2
CDR3 DNA: TGTGCCAGCAGCCCGAGACCGGCGCCTAGCTACTACAATGAGCAGTTCTTC
CDR3 protein: CASSPRPAPSYYNEQFF

J gene: TRBJ1-6
D gene: -
clone size: once
V gene: TRBV10-2
CDR3 DNA: TGCGCCAGCAGCCCGAGAGTAGGAGGCTCCTATAATTCACCCCTCCACTTT
CDR3 protein: CASSPRVGGSYNSPLHF

J gene: TRBJ2-1
D gene: TRBD2
clone size: few
V gene: TRBV7-2
CDR3 DNA: TGTGCCAGCAGCTCGCGGGGGGCCGTCGATGAGCAGTTCTTC
CDR3 protein: CASSSRGAVDEQFF

J gene: TRBJ2-7
D gene: TRBD1
clone size: once
V gene: TRBV7-6
CDR3 DNA: TGTGCCAGCAGCGTGGACAGGGGCTACGAGCAGTACTTC
CDR3 protein: CASSVDRGYEQYF

J gene: TRBJ2-5
D gene: -
clone size: -
V gene: TRBV5-1
CDR3 DNA: TGCGCCAGCAGCGAGTCCCTTAAAGAGACCCAGTACTTC
CDR3 protein: CASSESLKETQYF

J gene: TRBJ1-3
D gene: -
clone size: -
V gene: TRBV6-5
CDR3 DNA: TGTGCCAGCAGCGCCACAGGTTTGTCTGGAAACACCATATATTTT
CDR3 protein: CASSATGLSGNTIYF

J gene: TRBJ1-1
D gene: -
clone size: once
V gene: TRBV18
CDR3 DNA: TGTGCCAGCTCACCAAGTGGAGGCACTGAAGCTTTCTTT
CDR3 protein: CASSPSGGTEAFF

J gene: TRBJ2-5
D gene: -
clone size: few
V gene: TRBV5-4
CDR3 DNA: TGTGCCAGCAGCTTGGAATCGGTGAGGGAGACCCAGTACTTC
CDR3 protein: CASSLESVRETQYF

J gene: TRBJ2-6
D gene: TRBD1
clone size: few
V gene: TRBV5-4
CDR3 DNA: TGTGCCAGCAGCTTAGAAGGGGGCAAGTCTGGGGCCAACGTCCTGACTTTC
CDR3 protein: CASSLEGGKSGANVLTF

J gene: TRBJ1-5
D gene: -
clone size: once
V gene: TRBV6-5
CDR3 DNA: TGTGCCAGCACCCGTACGGGTGGTCAGCCCCAGCATTTT
CDR3 protein: CASTRTGGQPQHF

J gene: TRBJ1-1
D gene: -
clone size: -
V gene: TRBV4-1
CDR3 DNA: TGCGCCAGCAGCCAAGAAATCTCCAGGCGGAACACTGAAGCTTTCTTT
CDR3 protein: CASSQEISRRNTEAFF

J gene: TRBJ2-1
D gene: -
clone size: -
V gene: TRBV6-5
CDR3 DNA: TGTGCCAGCAGCCGCTCTAGGAATGAGCAGTTCTTC
CDR3 protein: CASSRSRNEQFF

J gene: TRBJ1-1
D gene: TRBD1
clone size: -
V gene: TRBV13
CDR3 DNA: TGTGCCAGCAGCTTGAAGACAGGGGAAACTGAAGCTTTCTTT
CDR3 protein: CASSLKTGETEAFF